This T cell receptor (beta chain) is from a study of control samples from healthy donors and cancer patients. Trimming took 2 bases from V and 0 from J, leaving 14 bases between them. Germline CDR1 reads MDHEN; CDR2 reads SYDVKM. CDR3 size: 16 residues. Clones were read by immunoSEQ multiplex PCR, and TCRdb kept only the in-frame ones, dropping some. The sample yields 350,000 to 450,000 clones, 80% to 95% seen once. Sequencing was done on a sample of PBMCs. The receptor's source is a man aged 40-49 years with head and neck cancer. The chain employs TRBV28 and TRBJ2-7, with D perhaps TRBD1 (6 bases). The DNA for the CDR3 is TGTGCCAGCAGTTTAATGTCAGGGGTGAGCTCCTACGAGCAGTACTTC. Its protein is CASSLMSGVSSYEQYF.